The next 10 T cell receptor beta chains were all read from a single sample in a study of long-term antiretroviral therapy in people with HIV (dated 2022 in TCRdb). The immunoSEQ hsTCRB v3.0 assay was used at survey level resolution to sequence the TRB variable region. This is the immuneACCESS table as TCRdb keeps it, with only in-frame sequences that have V and J called. A part of the clones is gone; compared with another copy, unresolved V genes explain less than half, and the rest is unexplained. The sample profile shows roughly 30,000 clones; about 95% of them were found once. The ten largest make up 6.5% to 10% of the sample. The sequencing used unsorted PBMCs, collected 6 to 6.5 years after starting antiretroviral therapy. Source of these receptors: a man younger than 45 with HIV.

The chain links TRBV15 to TRBJ2-5, with no clear D. V was shortened by 0 bases and J by 0 bases, with 14 bases between the two germline ends. The CDR3 is 17 amino acids. The germline gives CDR1 LNHNV, CDR2 YYDKDF (reference sequence). CDR3 amino acids: CATSRDPSTQYQETQYF. The CDR3 DNA follows: TGTGCCACCAGCAGAGATCCCAGCACACAGTACCAAGAGACCCAGTACTTC. Full variable domain (outside the CDR3, taken from reference TRBV15 and TRBJ2-5): DAMVIQNPRYQVTQFGKPVTLSCSQTLNHNVMYWYQQKSSQAPKLLFHYYDKDFNNEADTPDNFQSRRPNTSFCFLDIRSPGLGDTAMYLCATSRDPSTQYQETQYFGPGTRLLVL.

The DNA of the CDR3 is TGTGCCAGCATTCCAAGGGGACAGAGTAATGAAAAACTGTTTTTT. This sequence encodes CASIPRGQSNEKLFF. This chain links TRBV28 with TRBJ1-4; TRBD1 matches 7 bases. J gave up 4 bases and V 7 bases, and 9 bases lay outside the gene matches. Germline-derived CDR1 and CDR2 are MDHEN and SYDVKM. The CDR3 spans 15 residues.

The chain links TRBV7-9 to TRBJ2-5, with 8 bases fitting TRBD1. V lost 5 bases and J lost 6; bases outside the gene matches: 11. The germline V gene encodes CDR1 SEHNR and CDR2 FQNEAQ (reference sequence). The CDR3 runs to 15 residues. CDR3 sequence reads: CASSPFQGAGKTQYF. CDR3 nucleotide sequence: TGTGCCAGCAGCCCTTTTCAGGGGGCGGGGAAGACCCAGTACTTC.

V usage is TRBV28 and J usage is TRBJ2-7; D unresolved. The CDR3 runs 12 residues. Germline assignment: CDR1 MDHEN and CDR2 SYDVKM. V lost 1 base to trimming and J lost 3 bases, with 4 bases between them. CDR3 loop: CASSLSSYEQYF. The CDR3 DNA reads as TGTGCCAGCAGTTTATCCAGCTACGAGCAGTACTTC.

This clone was counted once. The gene calls are TRBV6-1 and TRBJ2-5; the D gene is possibly TRBD1 (5 bases). The CDR3 has 15 amino acids. Germline assignment: CDR1 MNHNS and CDR2 SASEGT. V was clipped by 1 base and J by 1 base, with 10 bases between them. Here the CDR3 reads CASSEGPGFQETQYF. The CDR3 region has the DNA TGTGCCAGCAGTGAAGGTCCAGGGTTCCAAGAGACCCAGTACTTC.

The rearrangement uses TRBV5-1 and TRBJ2-5, with unresolved D. Per the germline V gene, CDR1 is SGHRS and CDR2 is YFSETQ. The CDR3 has 13 amino acids. The ends were cut back, 0 bases at V and 2 bases at J, with 5 bases in the middle. Written as DNA, the CDR3 is TGCGCCAGCAGCTTGGGAAATCAAGAGACCCAGTACTTC. Translating it yields CASSLGNQETQYF.

The CDR3 loop reads CASGTSGRAPGANVLTF. The CDR3 region has the DNA TGTGCCAGCGGGACTAGCGGGAGGGCCCCTGGGGCCAACGTCCTGACTTTC. This rearrangement joins TRBV7-3 to TRBJ2-6, with TRBD2 identical over 16 bases. The CDR3 runs to 17 residues. Per germline, CDR1 SGHTA and CDR2 FQGTGA. V dropped 8 bases and J dropped 2; count of bases not matched to a gene: 3. The variable domain in full, completed from reference TRBV7-3 and TRBJ2-6, reads GAGVSQTPSNKVTEKGKYVELRCDPISGHTALYWYRQSLGQGPEFLIYFQGTGAADDSGLPNDRFFAVRPEGSVSTLKIQRTERGDSAVYLCASGTSGRAPGANVLTFGAGSRLTVL.

The J gene is TRBJ2-7, the V gene TRBV4-1; D possibly corresponds to TRBD2 (5 bases). The CDR3 consists of 13 residues. Trimming removed 1 base from V and 6 bases from J, with 10 bases in between. From germline, CDR1 is MGHRA and CDR2 YSYEKL. CDR3 sequence: CASSQAPGSEQYF. CDR3 sequence (DNA): TGCGCCAGCAGCCAAGCTCCGGGAAGCGAGCAGTACTTC.

J is TRBJ2-3 and V is TRBV5-6, with D tentatively TRBD2 (7 bases). The germline V and J ends were trimmed by 3 bases and 4 bases, with 15 bases remaining between them. Germline V gene data show CDR1 as SGHDT and CDR2 as YYEEEE. The CDR3 contains 15 residues. CDR3 in amino acids: CASSWGGPGADTQYF. CDR3 DNA: TGTGCCAGCAGCTGGGGGGGCCCGGGGGCAGATACGCAGTATTTT.

This clone showed up just once. This chain connects TRBV11-2 to TRBJ2-7; D call uncertain. Germline assignment: CDR1 SGHAT and CDR2 FQNNGV. V lost 3 bases and J 1 base, leaving 13 bases between the germline ends. This CDR3 is built from 15 residues. The CDR3 nucleotides are TGTGCCAGCAGCTTCACTCCCCATCTATCCTACGAGCAGTACTTC. It specifies CASSFTPHLSYEQYF.